This TCR beta chain was documented in a study of blood T cell repertoires in COVID-19. CDR1 is MNHEY and CDR2 is SMNVEV in the germline V gene (reference sequence). After removal of 6 bases from V and 5 bases from J, the junction contained 4 bases not matched to a gene. The CDR3 covers 13 residues. The protocol was immunoSEQ multiplex PCR, while the TCRdb copy is restricted to in-frame clones and leaves out a portion. The sample lists approximately 160,000 clones, around 78% occurring once. This chain connects TRBV27 to TRBJ1-2, with 9 bases aligning to TRBD1. Sequencing input: PBMCs or T cells enriched from blood (not recorded which). The source of this sequence is a woman aged 45-59 years who had recovered from COVID-19. As DNA, the CDR3 is TGTGCCAGCAGAGGACAGGGGAAGTATGGCTACACCTTC. Its translation is CASRGQGKYGYTF.